This record concerns one TCR beta chain sequence. The data are from a study of T cell changes during pregnancy in multiple sclerosis. Assay used: immunoSEQ multiplex PCR; TCRdb lists only in-frame clones, some missing. This table has tens of thousands of clones, roughly nine tenths appearing once. The receptor was derived from a female donor in good health, enrolled as a control in a pregnancy study. The material sequenced was peripheral blood, taken in the first trimester of pregnancy.

The CDR3 reads CASSHQTTGMAAPLHF. The CDR3 bases are TGTGCCAGCAGCCACCAAACGACAGGGATGGCGGCACCCCTCCACTTT. The chain combines TRBV5-4 with TRBJ1-6, with 7 bases identical to TRBD1. V gave up 4 bases and J gave up 11 bases; unmatched junction bases: 15. This CDR3 contains 16 residues. The germline V gene encodes CDR1 SGHNT and CDR2 YYREEE (reference sequence). Filled out from reference TRBV5-4 and TRBJ1-6, the complete variable domain reads ETGVTQSPTHLIKTRGQQVTLRCSSQSGHNTVSWYQQALGQGPQFIFQYYREEENGRGNFPPRFSGLQFPNYSSELNVNALELDDSALYLCASSHQTTGMAAPLHFGNGTRLTVT.